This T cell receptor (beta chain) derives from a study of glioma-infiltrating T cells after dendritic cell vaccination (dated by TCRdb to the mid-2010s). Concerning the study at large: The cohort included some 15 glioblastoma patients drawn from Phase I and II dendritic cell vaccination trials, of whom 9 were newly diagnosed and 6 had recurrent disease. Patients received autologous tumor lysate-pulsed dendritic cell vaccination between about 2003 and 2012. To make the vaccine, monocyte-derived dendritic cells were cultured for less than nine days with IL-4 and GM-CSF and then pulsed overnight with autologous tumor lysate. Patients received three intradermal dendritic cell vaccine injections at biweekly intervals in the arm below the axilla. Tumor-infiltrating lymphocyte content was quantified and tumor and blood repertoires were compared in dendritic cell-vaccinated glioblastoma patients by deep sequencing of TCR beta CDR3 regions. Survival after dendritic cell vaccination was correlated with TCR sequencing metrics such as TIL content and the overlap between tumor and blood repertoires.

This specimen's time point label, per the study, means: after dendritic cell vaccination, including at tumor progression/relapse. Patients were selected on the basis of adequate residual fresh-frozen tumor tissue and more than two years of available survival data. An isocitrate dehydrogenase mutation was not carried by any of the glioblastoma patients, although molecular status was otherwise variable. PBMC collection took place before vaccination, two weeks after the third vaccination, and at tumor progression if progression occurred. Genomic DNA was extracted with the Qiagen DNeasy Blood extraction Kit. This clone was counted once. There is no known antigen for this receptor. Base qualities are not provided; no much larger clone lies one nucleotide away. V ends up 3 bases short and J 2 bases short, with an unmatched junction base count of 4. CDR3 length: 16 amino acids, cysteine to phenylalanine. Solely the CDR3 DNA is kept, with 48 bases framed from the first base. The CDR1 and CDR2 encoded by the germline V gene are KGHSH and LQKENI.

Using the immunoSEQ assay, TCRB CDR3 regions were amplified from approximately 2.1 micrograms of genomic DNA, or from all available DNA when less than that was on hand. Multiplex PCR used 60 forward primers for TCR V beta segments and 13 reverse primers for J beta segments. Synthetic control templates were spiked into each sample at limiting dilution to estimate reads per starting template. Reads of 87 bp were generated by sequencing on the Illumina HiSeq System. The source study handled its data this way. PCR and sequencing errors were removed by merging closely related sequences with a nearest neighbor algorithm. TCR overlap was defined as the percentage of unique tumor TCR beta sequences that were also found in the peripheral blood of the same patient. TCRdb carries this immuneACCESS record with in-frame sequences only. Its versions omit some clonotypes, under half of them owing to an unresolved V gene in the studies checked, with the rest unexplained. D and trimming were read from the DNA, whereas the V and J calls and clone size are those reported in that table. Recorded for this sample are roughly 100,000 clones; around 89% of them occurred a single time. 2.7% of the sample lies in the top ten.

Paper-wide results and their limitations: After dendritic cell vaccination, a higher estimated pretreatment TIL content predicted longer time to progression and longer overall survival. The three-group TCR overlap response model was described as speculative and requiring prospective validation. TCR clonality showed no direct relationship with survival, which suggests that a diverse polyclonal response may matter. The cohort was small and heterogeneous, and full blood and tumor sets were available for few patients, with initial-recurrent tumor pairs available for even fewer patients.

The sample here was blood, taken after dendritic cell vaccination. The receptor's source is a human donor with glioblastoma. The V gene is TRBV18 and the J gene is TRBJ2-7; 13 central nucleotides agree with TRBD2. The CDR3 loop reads CASSPPTSGGTYEQYF. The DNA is TGTGCCAGCTCACCTCCGACTAGCGGGGGGACCTACGAGCAGTACTTC.